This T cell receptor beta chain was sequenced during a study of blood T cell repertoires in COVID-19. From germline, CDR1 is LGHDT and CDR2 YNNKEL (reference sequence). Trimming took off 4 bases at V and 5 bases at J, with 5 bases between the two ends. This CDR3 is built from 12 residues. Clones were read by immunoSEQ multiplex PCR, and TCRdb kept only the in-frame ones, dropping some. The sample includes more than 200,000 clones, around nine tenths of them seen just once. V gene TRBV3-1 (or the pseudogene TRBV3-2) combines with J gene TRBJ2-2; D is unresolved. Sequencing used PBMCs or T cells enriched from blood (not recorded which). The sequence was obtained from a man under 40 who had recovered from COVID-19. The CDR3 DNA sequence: TGTGCCAGCAGCCTCAGGACCGGGGAGCTGTTTTTT. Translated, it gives CASSLRTGELFF.